Listed here are 22 T cell receptor beta chains from one sample, sequenced in a study of blood T cell repertoires in COVID-19. Data came from immunoSEQ multiplex PCR; TCRdb stores just in-frame clones and leaves some out. The profile shows about 150,000 clones, more than 65% of them singletons. The source material was peripheral blood. Every receptor here comes from a man between 60 and 70 years old with acute or convalescent COVID-19.

This rearrangement joins TRBV11-2 to TRBJ1-2; 12 bases line up with TRBD1. Germline CDR1 reads SGHAT; CDR2 reads FQNNGV. V was pared by 4 bases and J by 3 bases, with 3 bases of the junction left unmatched. This CDR3 spans 15 amino acids. The DNA for the CDR3 is TGTGCCAGCAGCTCGGGGACAGGGGGCGACTATGGCTACACCTTC. It translates to CASSSGTGGDYGYTF.

In this sample, this clone turned up a few times. The genes are TRBV15 and TRBJ1-2, with 10 nucleotides matching TRBD1. J was trimmed by 6 bases and V by 3 bases; bases with no gene match: 7. In germline, CDR1 is LNHNV, CDR2 YYDKDF (reference sequence). This CDR3 has 15 amino acids. CDR3 sequence reads: CATSRPGQGTDGYTF. The CDR3 DNA sequence: TGTGCCACCAGCAGGCCGGGACAGGGGACAGATGGCTACACCTTC.

This clone has only a few counts. The chain is built from TRBV6-6 and TRBJ2-5, with D perhaps TRBD2 (6 bases). The germline gives CDR1 MNHNY, CDR2 SVGAGI (reference sequence). V was shortened by 2 bases and J by 5 bases, with 12 bases between the two germline ends. The CDR3 has 14 residues. CDR3 sequence (DNA): TGTGCCAGCAGTTACGCTGGAGGGAGGGAGACCCAGTACTTC. Translating it yields CASSYAGGRETQYF.

The chain uses TRBV6-2 or TRBV6-3 and TRBJ2-5, with D maybe TRBD1 (7 bases). CDR1 is MNHEY and CDR2 is SVGEGT in the germline V gene. CDR3 size: 13 residues. Trimming removed 4 bases at V and 5 bases at J, with 11 bases between. The CDR3 loop reads CASSSTGRETQYF. In DNA form, the CDR3 reads TGTGCCAGCAGTTCGACAGGGAGGGAGACCCAGTACTTC.

CDR3 DNA: TGTGCCAGTGGGACAGGAGTCTACGAGCAGTACTTC. Translated, it gives CASGTGVYEQYF. V is TRBV6-5 and J is TRBJ2-7; 8 nucleotides agree with TRBD1. Germline CDR1 MNHEY, CDR2 SVGAGI. V lost 9 bases, J lost 3 bases, and 4 bases stayed unmatched. The CDR3 covers 12 residues.

V is TRBV5-5 and J is TRBJ2-7; the match to TRBD2 covers 7 bases. The length of the CDR3 is 16 residues. The V and J ends lost 4 bases and 0 bases, in that order; junction bases with no gene match: 10. Germline CDR1 is SGHKS and CDR2 is YYEKEE (reference sequence). As DNA, the CDR3 is TGTGCCAGCAGCCCCCTTATGGCGGGAGCCTCCTACGAGCAGTACTTC. It specifies CASSPLMAGASYEQYF.

The gene calls are TRBV2 and TRBJ2-2; 11 bases align to TRBD1. Trimming took 7 bases from V and 4 from J; bases not matched to a gene: 5. The length of the CDR3 is 15 residues. Germline V lookup: CDR1 SNHLY, CDR2 FYNNEI. The CDR3 DNA reads as TGTGCCAGCACGGGGACAGGGGGGGGCACCGGGGAGCTGTTTTTT. It translates to CASTGTGGGTGELFF.

The chain couples TRBV6-4 to TRBJ1-5; TRBD1 matches at 10 bases. The germline V gene has CDR1 MRHNA and CDR2 SNTAGT. After removal of 8 bases from V and 1 base from J, the junction contained 5 bases not matched to a gene. The CDR3 extends over 15 amino acids. The CDR3 sequence: CASQGQGTSNQPQHF. CDR3 DNA sequence: TGTGCCAGCCAGGGACAGGGGACGAGCAATCAGCCCCAGCATTTT.

This chain links TRBV3-1 (or the pseudogene TRBV3-2) with TRBJ2-2, with D possibly TRBD2 on 5 matching bases. CDR3 size: 13 residues. V was shortened by 5 bases and J by 1 base, with 5 bases between the two germline ends. Germline CDR1 LGHDT, CDR2 YNNKEL (reference sequence). The CDR3 DNA sequence: TGTGCCAGCAGCGAGGGGAACACCGGGGAGCTGTTTTTT. This codes for CASSEGNTGELFF.

This sequence joins TRBV6-5 and TRBJ2-2; TRBD1 might be the D (5 bases). The CDR3 is 13 residues long. Germline V gene lookup returns CDR1 MNHEY and CDR2 SVGAGI. V was cut by 9 bases and J by 1 base, with 9 bases left in between. The CDR3 loop reads CASSTGNTGELFF. The CDR3, as DNA: TGTGCCAGTTCTACAGGGAACACCGGGGAGCTGTTTTTT.

The chain combines TRBV29-1 with TRBJ2-5; 8 bases map to TRBD2. Looked up from germline, CDR1 is SQVTM and CDR2 is ANQGSEA. Losses at the gene ends were 5 bases for V and 3 bases for J; bases not matched to a gene: 11. CDR3 size: 15 residues. The CDR3: CSVLPQRLAKETQYF. Here the CDR3 DNA reads TGCAGCGTTCTACCACAGAGACTAGCGAAAGAGACCCAGTACTTC.

This chain joins TRBV30 and TRBJ1-2; a weak D match, TRBD1 (5 bases). There are 13 residues in the CDR3. Per the germline V gene, CDR1 is GTSNPN and CDR2 is SVGIG (reference sequence). V lost 5 bases and J lost 1, with 11 bases in between. The DNA for the CDR3 is TGTGCCTGGTTTTGGGGGGGTAACTATGGCTACACCTTC. It is translated as CAWFWGGNYGYTF.

V and J are TRBV10-3 and TRBJ2-5, with 9 bases lining up with TRBD1. The CDR3 runs 17 residues. J gave up 2 bases and V 2 bases, and 9 bases lay outside the gene matches. From germline, CDR1 is ENHRY and CDR2 SYGVKD. The CDR3 loop is CAISEAGQGAPQETQYF. The CDR3 nucleotides are TGTGCCATCAGTGAGGCGGGACAGGGTGCCCCACAAGAGACCCAGTACTTC.

V usage is TRBV5-1 and J usage is TRBJ2-7; D may be TRBD2 (5 bases). Trimming cost V 4 bases and J 7 bases, with 12 bases left between them. This CDR3 spans 12 amino acids. Per germline, CDR1 SGHRS and CDR2 YFSETQ. The CDR3 sequence: CASSLTRLEQYF. The CDR3 bases are TGCGCCAGCAGCCTGACCCGACTAGAGCAGTACTTC.

The chain employs TRBV28 and TRBJ2-2, with TRBD2 matching over 8 bases. V gave up 7 bases and J gave up 3 bases; unmatched junction bases: 13. The CDR3 is made up of 17 amino acids. Germline V gives CDR1 MDHEN, CDR2 SYDVKM. The CDR3 protein is CASIGTGTSFYTGELFF. For the CDR3, the DNA is TGTGCCAGCATTGGTACCGGGACTAGTTTCTACACCGGGGAGCTGTTTTTT.

This clone was found a few times. The chain has TRBV13 and TRBJ2-5; D uncertain. The CDR3 is made up of 13 amino acids. Looked up from germline, CDR1 is PRHDT and CDR2 is FYEKMQ (reference sequence). V was pared by 5 bases and J by 1 base, with 8 bases between. The DNA for the CDR3 is TGTGCCAGCAGCCCCCGGTTCCAAGAGACCCAGTACTTC. This sequence encodes CASSPRFQETQYF.

V is TRBV6-1 and J is TRBJ1-6; D unresolved. The CDR3 has 17 residues. Deletions cut 0 bases from V and 0 bases from J, with 9 bases between. Germline loops: CDR1 MNHNS, CDR2 SASEGT. CDR3: CASSEAETHSYNSPLHF. The CDR3 region has the DNA TGTGCCAGCAGTGAAGCGGAGACTCACTCCTATAATTCACCCCTCCACTTT.

The chain joins TRBV19 to TRBJ2-2; D not certain. V was shortened by 6 bases and J by 6 bases, with 8 bases between the two germline ends. Germline CDR1 is LNHDA and CDR2 is SQIVND (reference sequence). CDR3 length: 12 amino acids. The CDR3 is CASSSLSGELFF. In nucleotides, the CDR3 is TGTGCCAGTAGCTCACTTTCCGGGGAGCTGTTTTTT.

V is TRBV5-1 and J is TRBJ2-3, with 13 positions matching TRBD2. CDR3 length equals 19 residues. The V gene end was trimmed by 0 bases and the J gene end by 3 bases; junction bases not matched to a gene: 10. Germline-derived CDR1 and CDR2 are SGHRS and YFSETQ. CDR3 amino acids: CASSLGLAGGPGGTDTQYF. In nucleotides, the CDR3 is TGCGCCAGCAGCTTGGGACTAGCGGGAGGCCCCGGGGGTACAGATACGCAGTATTTT.

The J gene is TRBJ2-3, the V gene TRBV21-1; the table's D call, TRBD2, has no DNA check behind it. TRBV21-1 is a known pseudogene. The CDR3 runs to 22 residues. The CDR3 DNA sequence: TGTGCCAGCAGCAAAGTCAGCCGGGGTATGGGAACTACAGCGGGGGGCACAGATACGCAGTATTTT. As protein: CASSKVSRGMGTTAGGTDTQYF.

The chain employs TRBV5-1 and TRBJ2-1; D remains ambiguous. Trimming removed 4 bases from V and 3 bases from J, with 14 bases in between. Per germline, CDR1 SGHRS and CDR2 YFSETQ. The CDR3 spans 15 residues. CDR3 sequence: CASSPDRFNYNEQFF. DNA of the CDR3: TGCGCCAGCAGCCCCGATCGGTTCAACTACAATGAGCAGTTCTTC.

This chain uses TRBV9 with TRBJ2-1, with TRBD1 identical over 8 bases. Germline trimming cut 6 bases from V and 7 bases from J; bases unmatched to any gene: 9. Germline V gene sequence: CDR1 SGDLS, CDR2 YYNGEE. The CDR3 extends over 14 amino acids. In DNA, the CDR3 is TGTGCCAGCAAACCAGGGGGCCAGGGGAATGAGCAGTTCTTC. Amino acid sequence: CASKPGGQGNEQFF.